This T cell receptor beta chain was obtained from a study of lymphopenia after photon versus proton radiotherapy. Sequencing used immunoSEQ multiplex PCR; TCRdb keeps in-frame clones, though not all of them. The sample gives more than 70,000 clones, around 88% of which show up once; 1.3% to 1.5% is in the top ten. Study outcomes and limitations: Under photons, naive T cells and diversity fell while effector/memory populations rose. After lymphocyte nadir, photon-treated repertoires showed oligoclonal expansion, especially CD8+ Temra.

With respect to this clone: The target antigen is unknown.

The sequencing used peripheral blood, collected from a patient treated with proton-based radiotherapy. The sequence was collected from a man aged 60 to 75 with pancreatic cancer.

The CDR3 region is CASSITGTGGRSAEAFF. In DNA form, the CDR3 reads TGTGCCAGTAGCATTACCGGGACAGGGGGCCGGTCGGCTGAAGCTTTCTTT. The rearrangement uses TRBV19 and TRBJ1-1; 12 bases match TRBD1. The CDR3 loop spans 17 amino acids. Trimming removed 6 bases from V and 6 bases from J; junction bases left unmatched: 14. The germline gives CDR1 LNHDA, CDR2 SQIVND (reference sequence).